This T cell receptor beta chain emerged from a study of graft-versus-host responses after intestinal transplantation. Study-wide context: Transplant types were multivisceral, liver-intestinal, or isolated intestinal.

Some clones are missing from TCRdb's copy, which holds only in-frame ones; the method was immunoSEQ multiplex PCR. In the table there are more than 85,000 clones, over 85% of which are singletons. Study-level points and caveats: Recipient marrow harbored GvH clones, some of which surfaced first in ileum or blood. Circulating GvH clone levels at their peak were associated with HvG declines (early post-transplant).

With respect to this clone: What it recognizes is unknown.

The CDR3 has 11 residues. V lost 8 bases and J 9 bases, leaving 14 bases between the germline ends. Germline CDR1 is MNHEY and CDR2 is SMNVEV (reference sequence). Specimen: unstimulated CD8+ T cells sorted from spleen or lymph node cells, collected before intestinal transplant. The clonotype comes from a human donor who received an intestinal transplant. The chain carries TRBV27 and TRBJ2-7; no definite D call. In DNA, the CDR3 is TGTGCCAGCGGTCCAGAGCATGGGCAGTACTTC. Translation: CASGPEHGQYF.